The clone carrying this T cell receptor (beta chain) was seen a single time. The data stem from a study of follicular helper T cells after annual influenza vaccination. Sample time point: 2014-2015 season, pre-vaccination. Donors with HIV/AIDS, active malignancy, immunomodulators or active illness were excluded. Profiling relied on immunoSEQ multiplex PCR, and the TCRdb table lists in-frame clones only, not all of them. The data contain fewer than 30,000 clones, approximately 78% of them singletons. CDR1 and CDR2 from the germline V gene are SGHVS and FQNEAQ. V was pared by 5 bases and J by 6 bases, with 17 bases between. The CDR3 has 14 amino acids.

The chain uses TRBV7-8 and TRBJ2-7, with D possibly matching TRBD1 (5 bases). Sequencing used CXCR5+ CD38- circulating T follicular helper cells from blood, obtained on the day of influenza vaccination. Documented subset: circulating Tfh, non-naive CD4+CXCR5+PD-1+ (ICOS+CD38+ or ICOS-CD38-). This sequence originates from an adult who received the influenza vaccine. The CDR3 DNA follows: TGTGCCAGCAGCCGCGAGAGCAGGGCAAGCGAGCAGTACTTC. It yields the protein CASSRESRASEQYF.